The 30 T cell receptor beta chains reported below all come from one sample, sequenced in a study of blood T cell repertoires in COVID-19. Assay used: immunoSEQ multiplex PCR; TCRdb lists only in-frame clones, some missing. The table shows 150,000 to 200,000 clones, with approximately 80% occurring only once. The sample taken for sequencing was peripheral blood. Receptors were obtained from a woman aged 80 or over with acute or convalescent COVID-19.

J is TRBJ2-2 and V is TRBV7-6, with D possibly matching TRBD2 (5 bases). V dropped 1 base and J dropped 6 bases, with 6 bases sitting between them. This CDR3 has 13 residues. Per the germline V gene, CDR1 is SGHVS and CDR2 is FNYEAQ. The DNA for the CDR3 is TGTGCCAGCAGCTTAGTGGGAGCCGGGGAGCTGTTTTTT. This encodes CASSLVGAGELFF.

This clone was counted a few times. V and J are TRBV3-1 (or the pseudogene TRBV3-2) and TRBJ2-7; the match to TRBD1 covers 7 bases. Unmatched junction bases numbered 7, after V lost 4 bases and J lost 10 bases. CDR3 length: 12 residues. CDR1 is LGHDT, CDR2 YNNKEL, per germline (reference sequence). For the CDR3, the DNA is TGTGCCAGCAGCCTTGACAGGGATCGACAGTACTTC. Amino acids: CASSLDRDRQYF.

The chain couples TRBV4-1 to TRBJ2-1, with D maybe TRBD1 (6 bases). CDR1 and CDR2 from the germline V gene are MGHRA and YSYEKL. CDR3 size: 14 residues. Between the trimmed V and J ends, which lost 4 bases and 4 bases, there was a span of 11 bases. CDR3 protein: CASSRDNTYNEQFF. Here the CDR3 DNA reads TGCGCCAGCAGCCGGGACAACACATACAATGAGCAGTTCTTC.

This clone was seen more than once but under ten times. The V and J genes are TRBV30 and TRBJ1-4; a possible D gene is TRBD1 (5 bases). The V end lost 0 bases, the J end lost 2 bases, and 19 bases lay between the germline ends. In germline, CDR1 is GTSNPN, CDR2 SVGIG (reference sequence). This CDR3 is built from 18 residues. The CDR3 loop reads CAWSVVRAMPTTNEKLFF. CDR3 sequence (DNA): TGTGCCTGGAGTGTGGTCAGGGCAATGCCTACGACTAATGAAAAACTGTTTTTT.

This chain joins TRBV4-1 and TRBJ2-1, with TRBD2 matching over 12 bases. V was clipped by 1 base and J by 15 bases; unmatched bases: 10. CDR1 and CDR2 (germline): MGHRA, YSYEKL. The CDR3 covers 15 residues. The CDR3: CASSQVILASGRVFF. The CDR3 DNA is TGCGCCAGCAGCCAAGTCATCCTAGCTAGCGGGAGGGTGTTCTTC.

V is TRBV3-1 (or the pseudogene TRBV3-2) and J is TRBJ2-7; D is possibly TRBD2 (8 bases). This CDR3 is 14 amino acids long. Germline V gene lookup returns CDR1 LGHDT and CDR2 YNNKEL (reference sequence). Trimming shortened V by 1 base and J by 7 bases, and 14 bases separated the two germline ends. CDR3 DNA: TGTGCCAGCAGCCAAGCGGGAGGGGGCTGGGAGCAGTACTTC. Its protein is CASSQAGGGWEQYF.

This clone was seen only once. The V and J genes are TRBV6-6 and TRBJ2-7; 10 bases align to TRBD2. Losses at the gene ends were 4 bases for V and 2 bases for J; bases not matched to a gene: 8. The CDR3 spans 16 residues. CDR1 is MNHNY and CDR2 is SVGAGI in the germline V gene (reference sequence). In DNA, the CDR3 is TGTGCCAGCAGTTCCGGACCTAGCGGGGGAACCTACGAGCAGTACTTC. Translation gives CASSSGPSGGTYEQYF.

The chain joins TRBV5-1 to TRBJ1-1; TRBD1 matches at 8 bases. V shed 3 bases and J 1 base; nucleotides not matched to a gene: 5. CDR1 SGHRS and CDR2 YFSETQ come from the germline V gene. This CDR3 spans 15 amino acids. This CDR3 reads CASSSGQGKNTEAFF. The CDR3 DNA reads TGCGCCAGCAGCTCTGGACAGGGTAAGAACACTGAAGCTTTCTTT.

The chain links TRBV6-2 or TRBV6-3 to TRBJ1-1; D not certain. Germline-derived CDR1 and CDR2 are MNHEY and SVGEGT. V was clipped by 6 bases and J by 1 base, with 12 bases between them. The CDR3 loop spans 14 amino acids. CDR3 bases: TGTGCCAGCAGCCTCGCTGGGCAGAACACTGAAGCTTTCTTT. Protein product: CASSLAGQNTEAFF.

The chain couples TRBV19 to TRBJ2-1, with 9 bases that match TRBD2. Germline CDR1 is LNHDA and CDR2 is SQIVND (reference sequence). This CDR3 is built from 15 residues. V shed 2 bases and J 4 bases; nucleotides not matched to a gene: 3. CDR3 amino acids: CASSINSGSYNEQFF. The CDR3 DNA reads TGTGCCAGTAGTATAAATAGCGGGAGTTACAATGAGCAGTTCTTC.

The V and J genes are TRBV7-9 and TRBJ1-1; the D is unclear. Germline V lookup: CDR1 SEHNR, CDR2 FQNEAQ (reference sequence). The CDR3 has 13 residues. Trimming took 5 bases from V and 5 from J, leaving 12 bases between them. CDR3 sequence: CASSLVPGTEAFF. For the CDR3, the DNA is TGTGCCAGCAGCCTAGTGCCGGGGACTGAAGCTTTCTTT.

V usage is TRBV6-4 and J usage is TRBJ2-5, with 9 bases lining up with TRBD2. The CDR3 loop spans 16 amino acids. CDR1 and CDR2 from the germline V gene are MRHNA and SNTAGT. Unmatched junction bases numbered 13, after V lost 7 bases and J lost 4 bases. CDR3 sequence (DNA): TGTGCCAGCATCGCCATGGGACTAGCCCGGGCAGAGACCCAGTACTTC. This gives the protein CASIAMGLARAETQYF.

This chain connects TRBV18 to TRBJ2-3, with D tentatively TRBD2 (5 bases). In germline, CDR1 is KGHSH, CDR2 LQKENI. Trimming pared 3 bases from V and 3 bases from J, leaving 7 bases between. The CDR3 covers 13 residues. Here the CDR3 reads CASSPSGTDTQYF. CDR3 DNA sequence: TGTGCCAGCTCACCGTCGGGAACAGATACGCAGTATTTT.

The CDR3 is CASSSGVSTDTQYF. Here the CDR3 DNA reads TGTGCCAGCAGCTCGGGAGTGAGCACAGATACGCAGTATTTT. The rearrangement links TRBV11-3 to TRBJ2-3, with D possibly being TRBD2 (6 bases). V was clipped by 4 bases and J by 0 bases, with 8 bases between them. The CDR3 runs to 14 residues. Looked up from germline, CDR1 is SGHNT and CDR2 is YENEEA.

V is TRBV6-5 and J is TRBJ1-5; no clear D. This CDR3 has 13 residues. Per the germline V gene, CDR1 is MNHEY and CDR2 is SVGAGI. Trimming took 5 bases from V and 5 from J, leaving 10 bases between them. The CDR3 DNA reads TGTGCCAGCAGTCCGGTCCAGGATCAGCCCCAGCATTTT. This encodes CASSPVQDQPQHF.

This chain joins TRBV6-6 and TRBJ1-1, with 8 bases that match TRBD1. V trimming: 4 bases; J trimming: 5 bases; junction bases outside the gene matches: 9. Germline values: CDR1 MNHNY, CDR2 SVGAGI (reference sequence). The length of the CDR3 is 15 residues. The CDR3 region is CASSSQTGAGTEAFF. DNA of the CDR3: TGTGCCAGCAGTTCCCAGACAGGGGCAGGTACTGAAGCTTTCTTT.

The chain couples TRBV5-1 to TRBJ2-7; D may be TRBD2 (6 bases). This CDR3 has 14 residues. V lost 4 bases and J 5 bases, leaving 16 bases between the germline ends. CDR1 and CDR2 from the germline V gene are SGHRS and YFSETQ. The CDR3 nucleotides are TGCGCCAGCAGCCCCCAACTAGCTTCCCACGAGCAGTACTTC. This sequence encodes CASSPQLASHEQYF.

This rearrangement joins TRBV25-1 to TRBJ1-1; a weak D match, TRBD1 (6 bases). CDR1 is MGHDK and CDR2 is SYGVNS in the germline V gene. There are 16 residues in the CDR3. V was shortened by 2 bases and J by 3 bases, with 16 bases between the two germline ends. CDR3: CASSEIGDKGHTEAFF. The CDR3 DNA follows: TGTGCCAGCAGTGAAATAGGGGACAAAGGCCACACTGAAGCTTTCTTT. The entire variable domain, with the rest obtained from reference TRBV25-1 and TRBJ1-1, is as follows: EADIYQTPRYLVIGTGKKITLECSQTMGHDKMYWYQQDPGMELHLIHYSYGVNSTEKGDLSSESTVSRIRTEHFPLTLESARPSHTSQYLCASSEIGDKGHTEAFFGQGTRLTVV.

The chain joins TRBV5-1 to TRBJ2-1; a weak D match, TRBD1 (6 bases). In germline, CDR1 is SGHRS, CDR2 YFSETQ. Deletions cut 4 bases from V and 9 bases from J, with 11 bases between. The CDR3 totals 12 residues. In nucleotides, the CDR3 is TGCGCCAGCAGCCCCCAGGGGATTGAGCAGTTCTTC. Translated, it gives CASSPQGIEQFF.

The chain has TRBV19 and TRBJ2-7; 10 nucleotides match TRBD2. There are 15 residues in the CDR3. Germline trimming cut 1 base from V and 3 bases from J; bases unmatched to any gene: 3. Germline V gives CDR1 LNHDA, CDR2 SQIVND (reference sequence). This CDR3 reads CASSIGASGSYEQYF. CDR3 DNA: TGTGCCAGTAGTATAGGGGCTAGCGGGAGCTACGAGCAGTACTTC.

This chain links TRBV5-1 with TRBJ2-2, with D perhaps matching TRBD1 (6 bases). This CDR3 is built from 16 residues. V gave up 0 bases and J gave up 1 base, with 10 bases separating them. Germline assignment: CDR1 SGHRS and CDR2 YFSETQ. CDR3 region: CASSLAGQLNTGELFF. The CDR3 region has the DNA TGCGCCAGCAGCTTGGCCGGACAGCTGAACACCGGGGAGCTGTTTTTT. Full variable domain (rest looked up from reference TRBV5-1 and TRBJ2-2): KAGVTQTPRYLIKTRGQQVTLSCSPISGHRSVSWYQQTPGQGLQFLFEYFSETQRNKGNFPGRFSGRQFSNSRSEMNVSTLELGDSALYLCASSLAGQLNTGELFFGEGSRLTVL.

The chain joins TRBV7-6 to TRBJ1-1; D gene uncertain. This CDR3 region has 16 residues. The germline CDR1 and CDR2 sequences are SGHVS and FNYEAQ. With 4 bases removed from V and 5 bases from J, the gap between germline ends came to 20 bases. The CDR3 reads CASSSGILITRTEAFF. CDR3 in DNA: TGTGCCAGCAGCTCGGGAATACTCATTACAAGGACTGAAGCTTTCTTT.

The genes are TRBV5-1 and TRBJ2-1, with D possibly TRBD2 on 5 matching bases. Trimming removed 0 bases at V and 4 bases at J, with 11 bases between. The CDR3 runs 15 residues. In germline, CDR1 is SGHRS, CDR2 YFSETQ. CDR3 amino acids: CASSLVGSGYNEQFF. The CDR3, as DNA: TGCGCCAGCAGCTTGGTAGGGTCGGGGTACAATGAGCAGTTCTTC.

CDR3 protein: CASSIDRTRSYNEQFF. In nucleotides, the CDR3 is TGTGCCAGTAGTATAGATCGGACTCGCTCCTACAATGAGCAGTTCTTC. This rearrangement joins TRBV19 to TRBJ2-1, with D perhaps matching TRBD2 (5 bases). Looked up from germline, CDR1 is LNHDA and CDR2 is SQIVND (reference sequence). CDR3 length: 16 amino acids. Trimming shortened V by 0 bases and J by 0 bases, and 9 bases separated the two germline ends. Full variable domain (missing parts from reference TRBV19 and TRBJ2-1): DGGITQSPKYLFRKEGQNVTLSCEQNLNHDAMYWYRQDPGQGLRLIYYSQIVNDFQKGDIAEGYSVSREKKESFPLTVTSAQKNPTAFYLCASSIDRTRSYNEQFFGPGTRLTVL.

This clone was observed a few times. DNA of the CDR3: TGTGCCAGCAGCCCCGGGGTAGTGAACACCGGGGAGCTGTTTTTT. Translation: CASSPGVVNTGELFF. This chain links TRBV11-2 with TRBJ2-2; TRBD2 might be the D (5 bases). Germline V gene data show CDR1 as SGHAT and CDR2 as FQNNGV. This CDR3 comprises 15 residues. V lost 5 bases to trimming and J lost 1 base, with 11 bases between them.

This CDR3 is CASRAGTGAGNTIYF. Here the CDR3 DNA reads TGCGCCAGCAGGGCCGGGACAGGGGCTGGAAACACCATATATTTT. This chain links TRBV5-1 with TRBJ1-3, with 10 nucleotides matching TRBD1. The V gene end was trimmed by 5 bases and the J gene end by 2 bases; junction bases not matched to a gene: 4. Germline CDR1 reads SGHRS; CDR2 reads YFSETQ. This CDR3 is 15 amino acids long.

The V gene is TRBV10-2, the J gene TRBJ1-2; D is possibly TRBD1 (5 bases). Trimming pared 3 bases from V and 6 bases from J, leaving 5 bases between. Looked up from germline, CDR1 is WSHSY and CDR2 is SAAADI. This CDR3 spans 11 amino acids. The CDR3 coding sequence is TGCGCCAGCAGTGAAGGGGATGGCTACACCTTC. It specifies CASSEGDGYTF.

This clone has just one count. The chain employs TRBV11-2 and TRBJ2-6; D is undetermined. From germline, CDR1 is SGHAT and CDR2 FQNNGV. This CDR3 is 15 amino acids long. V shed 4 bases and J shed 1 base, with 8 bases lying between them. The CDR3 loop reads CASSSGFSGANVLTF. The CDR3 bases are TGTGCCAGCAGCTCAGGATTTTCTGGGGCCAACGTCCTGACTTTC.

The chain is built from TRBV5-8 and TRBJ1-2, with TRBD1 as a possible D gene (5 bases). Germline assignment: CDR1 SGHTS and CDR2 YDEGEE. Trimming stripped 7 bases from V and 7 bases from J, with 17 bases between. The CDR3 consists of 13 residues. The CDR3 sequence is CASGSSQGGGYTF. The CDR3 DNA is TGTGCCAGCGGATCCAGCCAGGGAGGTGGCTACACCTTC.

The chain links TRBV5-1 to TRBJ2-2; 8 positions match TRBD1. This CDR3 has 15 amino acids. After removal of 5 bases from V and 2 bases from J, the junction contained 5 bases not matched to a gene. The germline V gene has CDR1 SGHRS and CDR2 YFSETQ. CDR3 in DNA: TGCGCCAGCAGTGGACAGGGTATTAACACCGGGGAGCTGTTTTTT. It specifies CASSGQGINTGELFF.